This T cell receptor beta chain was found in a study of T cell repertoires in cytomegalovirus infection. As for the study in general: Public TCR beta signature analysis indicated the presence of both CMV infection and matching HLA type.

From germline, CDR1 is LNHDA and CDR2 SQIVND (reference sequence). V shed 3 bases, J shed 2 bases, and the junction held 2 bases outside the gene matches. The length of the CDR3 is 16 residues. TCRdb called the reads again in MiXCR, with one record for every CDR3 protein. The sample has about 600,000 distinct CDR3 sequences; roughly 24% are singletons. Sequenced sample: CD8+ T cells from PBMCs. The origin of this receptor is a human donor in good health (CMV status not recorded). Some clones in this sample may be carry-over from other donors' samples. The rearrangement joins TRBV19 to TRBJ1-6; the match to TRBD1 covers 9 bases. CDR3 region: CASSIGTGTYNSPLHF. In nucleotides, the CDR3 is TGTGCCAGTAGTATCGGGACAGGGACCTATAATTCACCCCTCCACTTT.